The clone carrying this T cell receptor beta chain has just one count. The antigen remains unidentified. This table comes from immunoSEQ multiplex PCR, and its TCRdb copy is limited to in-frame clones, with some not included. This table has under 100,000 clones, 65% to 85% appearing once. This sample was taken from a study of PD-1 blockade in classical Hodgkin lymphoma. Relapses following autologous stem cell transplantation were seen in all patients, with brentuximab vedotin exposure varying. Study conclusions and caveats: Factors driving the repertoire differences, possibly disease activity or prior therapy, remain undefined. Complete responders started with a diversity level that resembled newly diagnosed patients at baseline.

This CDR3 is 13 amino acids long. The germline V gene encodes CDR1 SGHRS and CDR2 YFSETQ. V was clipped by 0 bases and J by 5 bases, with 8 bases between them. The chain recombines TRBV5-1 with TRBJ2-5, with D unclear. Sequencing was performed on peripheral blood mononuclear cells (PBMCs), taken at baseline. The origin of this receptor is a human donor with classical Hodgkin lymphoma. This CDR3 reads CASSLATDETQYF. CDR3 DNA sequence: TGCGCCAGCAGCTTGGCCACGGATGAGACCCAGTACTTC.